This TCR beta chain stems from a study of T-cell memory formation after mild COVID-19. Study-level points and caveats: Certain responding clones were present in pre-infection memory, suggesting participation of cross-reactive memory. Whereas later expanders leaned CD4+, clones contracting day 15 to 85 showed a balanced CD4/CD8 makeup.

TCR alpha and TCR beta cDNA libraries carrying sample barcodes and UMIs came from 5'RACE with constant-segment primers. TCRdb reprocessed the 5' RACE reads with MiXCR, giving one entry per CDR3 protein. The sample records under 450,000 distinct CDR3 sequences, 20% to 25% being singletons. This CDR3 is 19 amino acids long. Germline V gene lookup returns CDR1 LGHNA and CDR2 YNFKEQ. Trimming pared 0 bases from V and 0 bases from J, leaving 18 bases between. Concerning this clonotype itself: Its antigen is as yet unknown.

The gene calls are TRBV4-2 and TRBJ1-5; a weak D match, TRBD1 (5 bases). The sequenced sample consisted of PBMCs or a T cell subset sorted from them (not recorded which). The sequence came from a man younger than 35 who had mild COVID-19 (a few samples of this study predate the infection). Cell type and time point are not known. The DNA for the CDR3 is TGTGCCAGCAGCCAAGATGGCCAGGGAGGGCTTTATAGCAATCAGCCCCAGCATTTT. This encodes CASSQDGQGGLYSNQPQHF.